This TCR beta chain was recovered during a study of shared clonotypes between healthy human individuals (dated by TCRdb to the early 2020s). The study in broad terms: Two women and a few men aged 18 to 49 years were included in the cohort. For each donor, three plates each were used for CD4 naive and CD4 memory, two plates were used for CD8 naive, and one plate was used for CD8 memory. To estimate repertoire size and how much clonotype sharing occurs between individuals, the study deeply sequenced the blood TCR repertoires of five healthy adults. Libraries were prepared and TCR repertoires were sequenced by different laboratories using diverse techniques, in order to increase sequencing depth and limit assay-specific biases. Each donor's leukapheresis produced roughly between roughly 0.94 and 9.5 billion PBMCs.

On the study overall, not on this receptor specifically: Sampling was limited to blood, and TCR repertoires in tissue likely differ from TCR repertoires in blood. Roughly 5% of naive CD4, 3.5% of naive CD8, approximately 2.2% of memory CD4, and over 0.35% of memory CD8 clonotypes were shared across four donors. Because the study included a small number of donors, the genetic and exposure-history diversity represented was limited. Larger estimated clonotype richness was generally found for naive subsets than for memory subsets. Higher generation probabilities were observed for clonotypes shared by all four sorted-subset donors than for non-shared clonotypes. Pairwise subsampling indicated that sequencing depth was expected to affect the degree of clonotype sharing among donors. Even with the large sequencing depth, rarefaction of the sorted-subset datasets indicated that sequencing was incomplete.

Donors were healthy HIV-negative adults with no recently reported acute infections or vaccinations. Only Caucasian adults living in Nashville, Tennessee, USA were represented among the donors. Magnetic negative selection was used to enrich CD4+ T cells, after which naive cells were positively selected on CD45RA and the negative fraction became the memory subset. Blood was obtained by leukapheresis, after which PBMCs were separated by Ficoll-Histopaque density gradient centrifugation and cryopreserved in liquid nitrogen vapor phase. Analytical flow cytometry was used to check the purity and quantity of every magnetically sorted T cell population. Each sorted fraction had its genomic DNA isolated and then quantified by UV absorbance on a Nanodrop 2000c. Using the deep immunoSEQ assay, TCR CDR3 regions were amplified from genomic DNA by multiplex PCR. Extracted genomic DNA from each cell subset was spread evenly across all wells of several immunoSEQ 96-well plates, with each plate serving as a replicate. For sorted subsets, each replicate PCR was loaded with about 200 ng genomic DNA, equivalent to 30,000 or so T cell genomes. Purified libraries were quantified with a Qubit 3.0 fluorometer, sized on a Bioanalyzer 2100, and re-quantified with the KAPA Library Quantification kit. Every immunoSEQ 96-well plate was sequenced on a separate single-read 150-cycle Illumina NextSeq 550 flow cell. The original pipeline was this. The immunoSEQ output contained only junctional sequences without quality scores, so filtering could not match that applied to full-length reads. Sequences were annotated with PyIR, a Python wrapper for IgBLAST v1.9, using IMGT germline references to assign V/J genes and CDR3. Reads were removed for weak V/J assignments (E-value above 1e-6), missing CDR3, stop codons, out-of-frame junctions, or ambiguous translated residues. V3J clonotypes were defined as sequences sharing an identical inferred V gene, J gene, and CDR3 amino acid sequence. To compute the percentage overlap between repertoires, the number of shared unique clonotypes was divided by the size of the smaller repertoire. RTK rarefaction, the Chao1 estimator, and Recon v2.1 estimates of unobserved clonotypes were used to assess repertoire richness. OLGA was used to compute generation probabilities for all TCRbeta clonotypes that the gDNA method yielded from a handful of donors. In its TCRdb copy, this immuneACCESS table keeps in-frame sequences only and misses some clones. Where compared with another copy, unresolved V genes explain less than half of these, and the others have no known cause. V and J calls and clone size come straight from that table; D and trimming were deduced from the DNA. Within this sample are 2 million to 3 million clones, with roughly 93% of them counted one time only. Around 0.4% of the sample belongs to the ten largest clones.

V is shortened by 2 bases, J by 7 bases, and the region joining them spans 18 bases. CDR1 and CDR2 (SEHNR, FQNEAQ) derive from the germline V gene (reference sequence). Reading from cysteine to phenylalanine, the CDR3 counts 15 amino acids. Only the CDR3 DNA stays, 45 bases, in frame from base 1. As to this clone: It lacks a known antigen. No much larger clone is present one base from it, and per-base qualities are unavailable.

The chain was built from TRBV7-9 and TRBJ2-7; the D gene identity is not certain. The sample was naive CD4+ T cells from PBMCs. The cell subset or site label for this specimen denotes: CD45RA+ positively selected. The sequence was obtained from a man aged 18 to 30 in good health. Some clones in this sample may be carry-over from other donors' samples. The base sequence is TGTGCCAGCAGCTTATCGAGCCTAGAGCTCGGGGAGCAGTACTTC. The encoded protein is CASSLSSLELGEQYF.